The TCR beta chain under discussion was sequenced for a study of blood T cell repertoires in COVID-19. Across the study: Specimens from acute and convalescent COVID-19 originated in the United States, Italy and Spain. Sources were T cells, B-cell-depleted T cells, or PBMCs; the material itself was cDNA or gDNA.

Original data processing: It was from reference gene primer amplification that nucleated cell counts were estimated. Here immunoSEQ multiplex PCR was the method, and the copy in TCRdb shows in-frame clones only, minus some. V and J calls plus clone size are reproduced from that table; the DNA served to infer D and trimming. The data hold approximately 56,000 clones, with nearly 90% observed a single time. V lost 0 bases, J lost 3 bases, and 5 bases stayed unmatched. CDR3 length: 16 residues. CDR1 is LNHNV and CDR2 is YYDKDF in the germline V gene (reference sequence). Seattle-derived patients entered the study during active infection and were followed longitudinally.

V and J are TRBV15 and TRBJ1-5; 7 positions match TRBD1. The TCR comes from a woman aged 55-69 years with COVID-19, enrolled during active disease. The sequencing input was peripheral blood. The CDR3 sequence: CATSREQGFPNQPQHF. DNA for the CDR3: TGTGCCACCAGCAGAGAACAGGGGTTCCCCAATCAGCCCCAGCATTTT.